The 30 T cell receptor beta chains given below trace back to one sample, sequenced in a study of tumor-infiltrating lymphocytes in primary liver carcinoma. Germline DNA was extracted alongside blood RNA, which was obtained from unsorted whole blood. The input was about 500 ng total RNA; TCR beta cDNA was made from it with a constant-region primer. Sequencing libraries for TCR beta derived from three nested multiplex PCR rounds that used slightly modified ARM-PCR. The two initial PCR rounds, nine to eleven cycles each, used TRBV1-TRBV30 forward and C-beta reverse primers. One entry per CDR3 protein, called by TCRdb with MiXCR from the multiplex PCR reads. The table has roughly 330,000 distinct CDR3 sequences, approximately 64% seen once. The sample comprised peripheral blood. These TCRs come from a man in his forties with primary liver carcinoma and hepatitis B virus infection.

This clonotype was seen a few times. The V gene is TRBV6-6, the J gene TRBJ1-1; tentatively, D is TRBD1 (5 bases). V was pared by 0 bases and J by 1 base, with 12 bases between. Germline values: CDR1 MNHNY, CDR2 SVGAGI (reference sequence). CDR3 length: 16 residues. The CDR3 region is CASSYSTGRKNTEAFF. As DNA, the CDR3 is TGTGCCAGCAGTTACTCGACGGGACGGAAGAACACTGAAGCTTTCTTT.

As for this clonotype: Compared with germline, one end of the junction differs, possibly owing to a read error. The CDR3 nucleotides read TGTGTCAGCAGCCTGCCGACTAGCGGCTACTCCTACGAGCAGTACTTC. It is translated as CVSSLPTSGYSYEQYF. The V and J genes are TRBV7-9 and TRBJ2-7; 9 positions match TRBD2. Germline V gene data show CDR1 as SEHNR and CDR2 as FQNEAQ (reference sequence). The CDR3 extends over 16 amino acids.

The chain has TRBV7-9 and TRBJ2-5; D is undetermined. The germline V gene has CDR1 SEHNR and CDR2 FQNEAQ (reference sequence). The CDR3 length is 14 residues. The V end was cut by 5 bases, the J end by 1 base, with 11 bases between. The CDR3 spells CASSPGSLQETQYF. The CDR3 nucleotides read TGTGCCAGCAGCCCCGGTTCCCTCCAAGAGACCCAGTACTTC.

Notes on this clonotype: With a much larger clone just one base away, this may be a read error. This chain connects TRBV6-1 to TRBJ2-1, with D possibly matching TRBD2 (6 bases). This CDR3 is 16 amino acids long. CDR1 is MNHNS and CDR2 is SASEGT in the germline V gene. CDR3 DNA: TGTACCAGCAGTGAATGGGCCGGGAGCTCCTACAATGAGCAGTTCTTC. It is translated as CTSSEWAGSSYNEQFF.

There are a few counts of this clonotype. Since the CDR3 does not end with the conserved phenylalanine or tryptophan, this likely comes from a read error. It is unclear where the CDR3 begins or ends on the DNA, so no DNA is shown, and the CDR3 is as TCRdb lists it. V gene TRBV6-6 combines with J gene TRBJ1-2. Ends included, the CDR3 has 14 residues. Per germline, CDR1 MNHNY and CDR2 SVGAGI (reference sequence). The CDR3: CASSDTGESYGYSI.

As regards this clonotype: This could be a read error, since a much larger clone is one nucleotide away. This sequence joins TRBV5-1 and TRBJ2-3, with a tentative D call TRBD1 (5 bases). CDR1 is SGHRS and CDR2 is YFSETQ in the germline V gene. V shed 9 bases and J shed 2 bases, with 16 bases lying between them. The CDR3 length is 14 residues. In DNA form, the CDR3 reads TGCGCCACTGCACCCGGACAAAACACAGATACGCAGTATTTT. This encodes CATAPGQNTDTQYF.

The chain recombines TRBV5-6 with TRBJ1-5; possibly TRBD1 for D (5 bases). From germline, CDR1 is SGHDT and CDR2 YYEEEE. V lost 0 bases and J 0 bases, leaving 10 bases between the germline ends. The CDR3 spans 16 residues. The CDR3: CASSLGGIYSNQPQHF. In DNA form, the CDR3 reads TGTGCCAGCAGCTTGGGGGGGATTTATAGCAATCAGCCCCAGCATTTT.

As for this clonotype: One end of the junction varies from germline; a read error may be responsible. The CDR3 reads CASNPGLAGDSYEQYF. CDR3 bases: TGCGCTAGCAACCCCGGACTAGCGGGGGACTCCTACGAGCAGTACTTC. This sequence joins TRBV4-2 and TRBJ2-4, with 13 nucleotides matching TRBD2. The DNA end is a closer match to TRBJ2-7, so the J assignment may be wrong. CDR1 LGHNA and CDR2 YNFKEQ come from the germline V gene. The CDR3 spans 16 residues.

This clonotype came up many times. The J gene is TRBJ1-3, the V gene TRBV4-1; D remains ambiguous. The CDR3 length is 18 residues. The germline V gene encodes CDR1 MGHRA and CDR2 YSYEKL. The germline V and J ends were trimmed by 0 bases and 0 bases, with 15 bases remaining between them. This CDR3 is CASSQDIRSSDSGNTIYF. In DNA form, the CDR3 reads TGCGCCAGCAGCCAAGATATCCGATCCAGCGACTCTGGAAACACCATATATTTT.

This clonotype was detected only once. One end of the junction varies from germline; a read error may be responsible. The rearrangement uses TRBV11-2 and TRBJ2-7; 9 nucleotides match TRBD2. CDR3 length: 18 residues. CDR1 is SGHAT and CDR2 is FQNNGV in the germline V gene. The CDR3 loop is CVSSYLPELAGPSYEQYF. CDR3 coding DNA: TGTGTCAGCAGCTATCTCCCGGAACTAGCGGGCCCCTCCTACGAGCAGTACTTC.

Regarding this clonotype: Being one base from a much bigger clone, this may be a read error. The V and J genes are TRBV5-4 and TRBJ2-3; TRBD1 is a possible D gene (6 bases). V was shortened by 3 bases and J by 0 bases, with 14 bases between the two germline ends. The CDR3 totals 16 residues. CDR1 and CDR2 (germline): SGHNT, YYREEE (reference sequence). CDR3 sequence: CASSCQTGQSTDTQYF. The CDR3 DNA reads as TGTGCCAGCAGCTGCCAGACAGGACAGAGCACAGATACGCAGTATTTT.

For this clonotype: This may arise from a read error, as a much more abundant clone is one base away. CDR3 bases: TGTGCCAGCGTGGACGGGGCGAACACCGGGGAGCTGTTTTTT. It translates to CASVDGANTGELFF. The chain employs TRBV6-2 or TRBV6-3 and TRBJ2-2, with a weak D call TRBD2 (5 bases). Trimming stripped 8 bases from V and 0 bases from J, with 10 bases between. Per the germline V gene, CDR1 is MNHEY and CDR2 is SVGEGT. This CDR3 spans 14 amino acids.

The chain combines TRBV6-5 with TRBJ2-6, with 7 bases lining up with TRBD1. CDR1 MNHEY and CDR2 SVGAGI come from the germline V gene. V gave up 7 bases and J gave up 6 bases; unmatched junction bases: 21. CDR3 size: 19 residues. The CDR3 is CASTVYLWTGTTEANVLTF. In DNA form, the CDR3 reads TGTGCCAGCACAGTCTATCTTTGGACAGGAACTACGGAGGCCAACGTCCTGACTTTC.

With regard to this clonotype: A much larger clone lies one base from this, so it may be a read error. The conserved phenylalanine or tryptophan normally closing the CDR3 is absent here, so this likely arose from a read error. This chain uses TRBV6-1 with TRBJ2-7; 9 nucleotides line up with TRBD2. This CDR3 has 14 amino acids. After removal of 11 bases from V and 5 bases from J, the junction contained 13 bases not matched to a gene. In germline, CDR1 is MNHNS, CDR2 SASEGT. The CDR3 sequence: CAATKASGTNEQYS. The DNA of the CDR3 is TGTGCCGCCACGAAGGCTAGCGGGACCAACGAGCAGTACTCC.

Of note for this clonotype: A junction end diverges from the germline sequence, so it may reflect a read error. The gene calls are TRBV4-2 and TRBJ2-3; D is unresolved. The CDR3 loop spans 21 amino acids. Germline V CDR1 and CDR2: LGHNA, YNFKEQ. The CDR3 DNA sequence: TGTGCCAGCAGCCACGCCCCCTTGCGCCCACGCATGACCGGAAGCACAGTTACGCAGTATTTT. Protein product: CASSHAPLRPRMTGSTVTQYF.

This clonotype was detected many times. This chain uses TRBV10-1 with TRBJ2-1; possibly TRBD2 for D (5 bases). Per germline, CDR1 WNHNN and CDR2 SYGVQD (reference sequence). Between the trimmed V and J ends, which lost 6 bases and 0 bases, there was a span of 12 bases. The length of the CDR3 is 15 residues. CDR3 loop: CASSTGGSSYNEQFF. DNA of the CDR3: TGCGCCAGCAGCACTGGAGGAAGCTCCTACAATGAGCAGTTCTTC.

This clonotype was seen a few times. V gene TRBV6-6 combines with J gene TRBJ2-2; the D call may be TRBD1 or TRBD2 (5 bases each). Germline V gene data show CDR1 as MNHNY and CDR2 as SVGAGI (reference sequence). The V gene lost 8 bases and the J gene lost 1 base, with 14 bases spanning the gap. The CDR3 contains 15 residues. DNA for the CDR3: TGTGCCAGCGGGGGTGGGACCCAGAACACCGGGGAGCTGTTTTTT. Translation gives CASGGGTQNTGELFF.

This clonotype came up many times. This rearrangement joins TRBV6-5 to TRBJ1-2; the match to TRBD1 covers 11 bases. Germline CDR1 is MNHEY and CDR2 is SVGAGI. CDR3 size: 15 residues. V shed 6 bases, J shed 5 bases, and the junction held 8 bases outside the gene matches. The CDR3 protein is CASRPTGTGGYGYTF. The CDR3 coding sequence is TGTGCCAGCAGACCGACCGGGACAGGGGGGTATGGCTACACCTTC.

With respect to this clonotype: This may arise from a read error, as a much more abundant clone is one base away. The chain combines TRBV6-2 or TRBV6-3 with TRBJ2-7; TRBD2 aligns across 9 bases. CDR3 length: 15 amino acids. Trimming cost V 1 base and J 3 bases; bases outside gene matches: 4. Germline lookup yields CDR1 MNHEY and CDR2 SVGEGT. In DNA form, the CDR3 reads TGTGCCAGCAGTTACTACCCTAGCGGGGACTACGAGCAGTACTTC. Translating gives CASSYYPSGDYEQYF.

This clonotype was recorded only once. The chain uses TRBV4-3 and TRBJ2-3; D is uncertain. The germline V and J ends were trimmed by 2 bases and 3 bases, with 12 bases remaining between them. The CDR3 covers 15 residues. Germline lookup yields CDR1 LGHNA and CDR2 YSLEER. The chain's CDR3 is CASSQRFRSTDTQYF. CDR3 sequence (DNA): TGCGCCAGCAGCCAAAGGTTCCGATCTACAGATACGCAGTATTTT.

Comment on this clonotype: A read error may explain this, as a much larger clone is one base away. This chain joins TRBV4-1 and TRBJ1-1; D gene unclear. The CDR3 runs 14 residues. V was pared by 4 bases and J by 3 bases, with 12 bases between. CDR1 is MGHRA and CDR2 is YSYEKL in the germline V gene. The CDR3 coding sequence is TGCGCCAGCAGCCTCCGACTGAGAGACACTGAAGCTTTCTTT. Translation gives CASSLRLRDTEAFF.

The chain joins TRBV20-1 to TRBJ1-1; no definite D call. The germline CDR1 and CDR2 sequences are DFQATT and SNEGSKA (reference sequence). Between the trimmed V and J ends, which lost 4 bases and 4 bases, there was a span of 19 bases. The CDR3 extends over 15 amino acids. In DNA form, the CDR3 reads TGCAGTGCTACTACTAGGGCTACGGGAGGCACTGAAGCTTTCTTT. Its translation: CSATTRATGGTEAFF.

This clonotype was found many times. The gene calls are TRBV4-2 and TRBJ2-5; D unclear. This CDR3 comprises 14 residues. V gave up 1 base and J gave up 5 bases, with 11 bases separating them. Germline V gives CDR1 LGHNA, CDR2 YNFKEQ. CDR3 region: CASSQGPYLETQYF. The CDR3 DNA is TGTGCCAGCAGCCAAGGCCCCTACTTGGAGACCCAGTACTTC.

As to this clonotype: Germline is not matched at one junction end, which may reflect a read error. The chain joins TRBV11-3 to TRBJ1-1; TRBD1 might be the D (6 bases). This CDR3 has 13 amino acids. Germline CDR1 and CDR2: SGHNT and YENEEA. The CDR3, as DNA: TGTGCCAGCAGTTTAGGGGGGAACGCTGAAGCTTTCTTT. It encodes CASSLGGNAEAFF.

Note on this clonotype: A clone one base away is much larger, so this may be a read error. The genes are TRBV6-1 and TRBJ2-3; D may correspond to TRBD1 or TRBD2 (5 bases each). The CDR3 totals 14 residues. Germline V gene sequence: CDR1 MNHNS, CDR2 SASEGT. For the CDR3, the DNA is TGCGTCAGCCAAGAGGGGTGGATCACAGATACGCAGTATTTT. This encodes CVSQEGWITDTQYF.

The sample holds a few counts of this clonotype. The chain carries TRBV5-6 and TRBJ2-5; no reliable D call. V was pared by 0 bases and J by 2 bases, with 8 bases between. The germline gives CDR1 SGHDT, CDR2 YYEEEE. The CDR3 extends over 14 amino acids. For the CDR3, the DNA is TGTGCCAGCAGCTTGGACGCCAGTCAAGAGACCCAGTACTTC. It codes for CASSLDASQETQYF. Using reference TRBV5-6 and TRBJ2-5 for the parts outside the CDR3, the full variable domain is DAGVTQSPTHLIKTRGQQVTLRCSPKSGHDTVSWYQQALGQGPQFIFQYYEEEERQRGNFPDRFSGHQFPNYSSELNVNALLLGDSALYLCASSLDASQETQYFGPGTRLLVL.

This clonotype was seen only once. Its ends do not fully match the called genes, so a read error is possible. This sequence joins TRBV5-4 and TRBJ2-5; tentatively, D is TRBD1 or TRBD2 (5 bases each). The CDR3 length is 13 residues. In germline, CDR1 is SGHNT, CDR2 YYREEE (reference sequence). CDR3 DNA: TGTGCCAGCAGCGGGGCGGGCCAAGAGACCCACTACTTC. This translates into CASSGAGQETHYF.

This clonotype was observed a few times. The V gene is TRBV6-5, the J gene TRBJ2-7; D is perhaps TRBD2 (6 bases). With 5 bases removed from V and 3 bases from J, the gap between germline ends came to 17 bases. Germline loops: CDR1 MNHEY, CDR2 SVGAGI. The CDR3 is made up of 15 amino acids. CDR3 DNA: TGTGCCAGCAGTGGGGGAGGAGGTAGCTACTACGAGCAGTACTTC. Protein: CASSGGGGSYYEQYF.

The V gene is TRBV5-4, the J gene TRBJ2-3; 14 nucleotides line up with TRBD2. The V segment lost 3 bases and the J segment 4 bases; nucleotides outside the gene matches: 10. Per germline, CDR1 SGHNT and CDR2 YYREEE (reference sequence). The CDR3 runs 18 residues. The CDR3 bases are TGTGCCAGCAGCTCTGTCGGACTAGCGGGAGGTGGGCCAGATACGCAGTATTTT. This gives the protein CASSSVGLAGGGPDTQYF.

This sequence joins TRBV11-2 and TRBJ2-3; D tentatively fits TRBD1 or TRBD2 (5 bases each). Germline V CDR1 and CDR2: SGHAT, FQNNGV. Trimming shortened V by 7 bases and J by 5 bases, and 28 bases separated the two germline ends. This CDR3 contains 18 residues. The chain's CDR3 is CASNGRQGPSYRIDTQYF. The CDR3, as DNA: TGTGCCAGCAACGGGCGGCAGGGCCCTAGCTATCGCATAGATACGCAGTATTTT.